Listed here are 8 T cell receptor beta chains from one sample, sequenced in a study of blood T cell repertoires in COVID-19. Profiling relied on immunoSEQ multiplex PCR, and the TCRdb table lists in-frame clones only, not all of them. This table holds 85,000 or so clones, more than 80% found once. Sequencing used peripheral blood. These receptors came from a man in his forties or fifties with active or convalescent COVID-19.

This clone was detected only a few times. The V and J genes are TRBV9 and TRBJ1-6; tentative D call: TRBD1 (5 bases). Trimming left V 2 bases short and J 8 bases short, with 11 bases between. The CDR3 extends over 14 amino acids. Germline assignment: CDR1 SGDLS and CDR2 YYNGEE. CDR3 DNA sequence: TGTGCCAGCAGCGTGGACATTGCTTATTCACCCCTCCACTTT. It codes for CASSVDIAYSPLHF.

The V call is TRBV5-1, the J call TRBJ2-3, with a tentative D call TRBD2 (5 bases). CDR1 and CDR2 from the germline V gene are SGHRS and YFSETQ. The CDR3 is 15 residues long. The V end lost 2 bases, the J end lost 0 bases, and 10 bases lay between the germline ends. CDR3 amino acids: CASSLSRGSTDTQYF. The CDR3 DNA is TGCGCCAGCAGCTTATCTAGAGGGAGCACAGATACGCAGTATTTT. Supplemented by reference TRBV5-1 and TRBJ2-3, the full variable domain reads KAGVTQTPRYLIKTRGQQVTLSCSPISGHRSVSWYQQTPGQGLQFLFEYFSETQRNKGNFPGRFSGRQFSNSRSEMNVSTLELGDSALYLCASSLSRGSTDTQYFGPGTRLTVL.

J is TRBJ1-1 and V is TRBV6-2 or TRBV6-3, with a weak D call TRBD1 (5 bases). V was clipped by 3 bases and J by 4 bases, with 9 bases between them. The CDR3 is 13 residues long. The V gene's germline CDR1 is MNHEY and CDR2 SVGEGT. The CDR3 protein is CASSYWGSTEAFF. Written as DNA, the CDR3 is TGTGCCAGCAGTTATTGGGGCAGCACTGAAGCTTTCTTT.

V is TRBV7-9 and J is TRBJ2-5; possible D gene TRBD2, 6 bases. The germline V and J ends were trimmed by 1 base and 3 bases, with 15 bases remaining between them. CDR1 is SEHNR and CDR2 is FQNEAQ in the germline V gene (reference sequence). The CDR3 has 16 residues. CDR3 nucleotides: TGTGCCAGCAGCTTAGAAGGCTGGGTAGCGGAAGAGACCCAGTACTTC. Amino acids: CASSLEGWVAEETQYF.

This clone has at least ten counts. V and J are TRBV7-2 and TRBJ1-5; 7 bases agree with TRBD1. From germline, CDR1 is SGHTA and CDR2 FQGNSA. This CDR3 contains 15 residues. V trimming: 4 bases; J trimming: 2 bases; junction bases outside the gene matches: 5. The CDR3 is CASSYKGAGNQPQHF. The CDR3 coding sequence is TGTGCCAGCAGCTATAAGGGGGCTGGCAATCAGCCCCAGCATTTT.

The V call is TRBV6-5, the J call TRBJ2-7; 10 positions match TRBD2. Germline-derived CDR1 and CDR2 are MNHEY and SVGAGI. The CDR3 has 16 residues. The J segment lost 4 bases and the V segment lost 1 base, leaving 7 bases of the junction unmatched. CDR3 loop: CASSYLWTSGRYEQYF. CDR3 coding DNA: TGTGCCAGCAGTTACTTATGGACTAGCGGTAGATACGAGCAGTACTTC.

The CDR3 DNA reads TGTGCCAGCAGCTTGGGGGGGGATCAGCCCCAGCATTTT. This encodes CASSLGGDQPQHF. This chain uses TRBV5-4 with TRBJ1-5; tentatively, D is TRBD1 (5 bases). Germline lookup yields CDR1 SGHNT and CDR2 YYREEE (reference sequence). Trimming shortened V by 0 bases and J by 5 bases, and 6 bases separated the two germline ends. The CDR3 consists of 13 residues.

This sequence joins TRBV4-1 and TRBJ2-1, with D possibly TRBD1 on 6 matching bases. Germline V gene lookup returns CDR1 MGHRA and CDR2 YSYEKL. V was pared by 6 bases and J by 2 bases, with 14 bases between. The CDR3 has 15 residues. The CDR3 here is CASSQQGSPYNEQFF. The CDR3 coding sequence is TGCGCCAGCAGTCAACAGGGTTCCCCCTACAATGAGCAGTTCTTC.